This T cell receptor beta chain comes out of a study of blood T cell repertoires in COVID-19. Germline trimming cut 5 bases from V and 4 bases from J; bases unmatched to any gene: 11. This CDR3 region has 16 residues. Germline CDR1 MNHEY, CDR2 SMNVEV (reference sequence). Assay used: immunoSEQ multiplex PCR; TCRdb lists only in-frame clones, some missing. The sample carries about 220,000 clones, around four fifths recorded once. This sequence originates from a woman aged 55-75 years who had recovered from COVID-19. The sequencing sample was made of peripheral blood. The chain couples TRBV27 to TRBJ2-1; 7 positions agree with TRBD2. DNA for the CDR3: TGTGCCAGCAGTCCGATCCGGGGGGTGCGGTACAATGAGCAGTTCTTC. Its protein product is CASSPIRGVRYNEQFF.